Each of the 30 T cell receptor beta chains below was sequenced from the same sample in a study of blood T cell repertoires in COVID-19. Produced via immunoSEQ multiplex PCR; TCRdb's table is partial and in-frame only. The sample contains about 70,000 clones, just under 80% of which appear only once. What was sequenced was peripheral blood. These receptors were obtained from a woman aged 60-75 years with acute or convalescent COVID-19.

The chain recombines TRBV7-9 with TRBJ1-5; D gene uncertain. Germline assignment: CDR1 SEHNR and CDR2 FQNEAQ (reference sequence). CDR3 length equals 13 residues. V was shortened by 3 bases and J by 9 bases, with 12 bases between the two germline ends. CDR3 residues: CASSFRDLGPQHF. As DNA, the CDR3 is TGTGCCAGCAGCTTTCGGGATCTAGGGCCCCAGCATTTT.

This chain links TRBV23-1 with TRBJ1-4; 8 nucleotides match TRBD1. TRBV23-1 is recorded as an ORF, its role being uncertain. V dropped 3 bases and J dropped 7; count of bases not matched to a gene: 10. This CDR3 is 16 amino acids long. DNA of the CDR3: TGCGCCAGCAGTCAGCCCCAGGGGGCTGTTAGTGAAAAACTGTTTTTT. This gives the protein CASSQPQGAVSEKLFF.

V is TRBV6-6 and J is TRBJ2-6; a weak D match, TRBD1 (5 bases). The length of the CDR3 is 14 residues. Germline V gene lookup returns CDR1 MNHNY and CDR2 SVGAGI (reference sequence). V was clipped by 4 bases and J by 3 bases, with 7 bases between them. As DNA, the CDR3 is TGTGCCAGCAGTTCCAGGGTTGGGGCCAACGTCCTGACTTTC. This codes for CASSSRVGANVLTF.

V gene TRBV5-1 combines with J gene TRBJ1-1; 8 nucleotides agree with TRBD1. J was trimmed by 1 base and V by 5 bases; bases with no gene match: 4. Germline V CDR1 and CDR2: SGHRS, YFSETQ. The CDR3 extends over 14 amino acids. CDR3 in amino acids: CASSSGQANTEAFF. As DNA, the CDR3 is TGCGCCAGCAGTTCGGGACAGGCGAACACTGAAGCTTTCTTT.

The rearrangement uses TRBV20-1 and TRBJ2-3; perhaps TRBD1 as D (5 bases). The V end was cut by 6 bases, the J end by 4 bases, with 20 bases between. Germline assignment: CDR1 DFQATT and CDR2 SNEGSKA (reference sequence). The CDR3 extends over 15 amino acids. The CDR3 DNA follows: TGCAGTGCCAGTCACACAGGTGGAAGGCCAGATACGCAGTATTTT. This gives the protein CSASHTGGRPDTQYF.

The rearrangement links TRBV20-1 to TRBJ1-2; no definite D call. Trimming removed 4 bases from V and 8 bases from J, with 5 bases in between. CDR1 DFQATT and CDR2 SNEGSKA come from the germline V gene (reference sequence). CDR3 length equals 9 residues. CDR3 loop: CSATRGYTF. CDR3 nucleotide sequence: TGCAGTGCTACACGGGGCTACACCTTC.

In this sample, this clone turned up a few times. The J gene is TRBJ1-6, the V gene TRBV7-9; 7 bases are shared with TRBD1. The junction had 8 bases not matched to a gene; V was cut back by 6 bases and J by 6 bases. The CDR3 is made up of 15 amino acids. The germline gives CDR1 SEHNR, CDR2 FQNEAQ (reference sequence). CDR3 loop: CASRTNRGSNSPLHF. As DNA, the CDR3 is TGTGCCAGCAGAACTAACAGGGGAAGTAATTCACCCCTCCACTTT.

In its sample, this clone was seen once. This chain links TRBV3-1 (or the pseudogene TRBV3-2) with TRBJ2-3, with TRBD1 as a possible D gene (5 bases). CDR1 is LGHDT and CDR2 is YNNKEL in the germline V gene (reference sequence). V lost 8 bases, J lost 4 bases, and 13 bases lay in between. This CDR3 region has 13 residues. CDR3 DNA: TGTGCCAGCTTGGGGCAGGGCGCAGATACGCAGTATTTT. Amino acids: CASLGQGADTQYF.

CDR3 sequence (DNA): TGTGCCAGCAGCGATAACGTGGTGGGGCCCAACACTGAAGCTTTCTTT. As protein: CASSDNVVGPNTEAFF. V and J are TRBV5-4 and TRBJ1-1; D may be TRBD1 (5 bases). Germline V CDR1 and CDR2: SGHNT, YYREEE (reference sequence). Trimming removed 4 bases from V and 2 bases from J, with 18 bases in between. The CDR3 has 16 residues.

The DNA of the CDR3 is TGTGCCAGCAGATCGGACAGGGGGGACGTCCTGACTTTC. This translates into CASRSDRGDVLTF. The chain combines TRBV12-3 or TRBV12-4 with TRBJ2-6, with 10 nucleotides matching TRBD1. V lost 6 bases, J lost 11 bases, and 4 bases stayed unmatched. The CDR3 runs 13 residues.

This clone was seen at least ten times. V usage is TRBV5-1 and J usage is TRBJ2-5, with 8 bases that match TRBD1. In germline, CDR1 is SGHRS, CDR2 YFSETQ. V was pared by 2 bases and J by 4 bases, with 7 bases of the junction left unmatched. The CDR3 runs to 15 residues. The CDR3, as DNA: TGCGCCAGCAGCTTAACAGGGGGTTCCGGAGAGACCCAGTACTTC. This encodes CASSLTGGSGETQYF.

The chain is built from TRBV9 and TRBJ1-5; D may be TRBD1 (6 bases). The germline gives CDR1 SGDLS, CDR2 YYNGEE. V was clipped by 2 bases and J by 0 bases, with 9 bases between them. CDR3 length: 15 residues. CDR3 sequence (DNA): TGTGCCAGCAGCGTCACGGACAGTAGCAATCAGCCCCAGCATTTT. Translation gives CASSVTDSSNQPQHF.

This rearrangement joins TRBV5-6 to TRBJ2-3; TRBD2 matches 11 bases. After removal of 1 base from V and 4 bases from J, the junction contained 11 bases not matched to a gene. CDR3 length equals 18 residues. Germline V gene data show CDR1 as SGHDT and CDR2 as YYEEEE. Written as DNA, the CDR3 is TGTGCCAGCAGCTTGTTCCTAGCGGGGGGTGAGGTGTCAGATACGCAGTATTTT. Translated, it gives CASSLFLAGGEVSDTQYF.

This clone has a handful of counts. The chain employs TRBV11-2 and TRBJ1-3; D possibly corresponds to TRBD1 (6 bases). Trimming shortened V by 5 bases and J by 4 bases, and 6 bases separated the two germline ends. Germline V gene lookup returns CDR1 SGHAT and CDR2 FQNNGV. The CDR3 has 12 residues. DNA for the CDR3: TGTGCCAGCAGCCAGGGGGGAAACACCATATATTTT. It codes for CASSQGGNTIYF.

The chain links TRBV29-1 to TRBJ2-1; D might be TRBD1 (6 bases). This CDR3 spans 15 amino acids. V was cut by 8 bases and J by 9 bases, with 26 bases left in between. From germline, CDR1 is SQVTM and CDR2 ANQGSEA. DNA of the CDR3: TGCAGCTCCTCCCCTAGGGGAGCAGGGGATGGTGAGCAGTTCTTC. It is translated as CSSSPRGAGDGEQFF.

In nucleotides, the CDR3 is TGTGCTAGTGGTTTGGGCTCGGGACTAGCGGGGCAAGAGACCCAGTACTTC. Translating gives CASGLGSGLAGQETQYF. The chain recombines TRBV12-5 with TRBJ2-5, with 13 positions matching TRBD2. After removal of 1 base from V and 2 bases from J, the junction contained 4 bases not matched to a gene. There are 17 residues in the CDR3. Germline CDR1 is LGHNT and CDR2 is FRNRAP.

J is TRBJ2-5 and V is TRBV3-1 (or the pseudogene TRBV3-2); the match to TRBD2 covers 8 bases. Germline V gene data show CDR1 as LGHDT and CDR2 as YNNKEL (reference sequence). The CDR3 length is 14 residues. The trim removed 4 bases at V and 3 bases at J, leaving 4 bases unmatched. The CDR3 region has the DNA TGTGCCAGCAGCCTGGGACTAGGTGAAGAGACCCAGTACTTC. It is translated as CASSLGLGEETQYF.

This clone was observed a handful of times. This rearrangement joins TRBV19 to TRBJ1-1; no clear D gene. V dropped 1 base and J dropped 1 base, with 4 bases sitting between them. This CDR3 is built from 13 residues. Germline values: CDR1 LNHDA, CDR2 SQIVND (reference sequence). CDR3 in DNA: TGTGCCAGTAGTATAGTCCGGAACACTGAAGCTTTCTTT. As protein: CASSIVRNTEAFF. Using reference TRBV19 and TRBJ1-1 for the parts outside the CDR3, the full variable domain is DGGITQSPKYLFRKEGQNVTLSCEQNLNHDAMYWYRQDPGQGLRLIYYSQIVNDFQKGDIAEGYSVSREKKESFPLTVTSAQKNPTAFYLCASSIVRNTEAFFGQGTRLTVV.

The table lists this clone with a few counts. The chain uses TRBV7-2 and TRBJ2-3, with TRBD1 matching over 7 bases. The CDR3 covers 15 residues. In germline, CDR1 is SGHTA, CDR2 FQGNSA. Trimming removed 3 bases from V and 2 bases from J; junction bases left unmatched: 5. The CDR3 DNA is TGTGCCAGCAGCTTCACAGGGGACCTCACAGATACGCAGTATTTT. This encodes CASSFTGDLTDTQYF.

CDR3: CASRVAGTGSEAFF. DNA for the CDR3: TGTGCCAGCAGAGTGGCCGGGACAGGATCTGAAGCTTTCTTT. The chain couples TRBV6-5 to TRBJ1-1, with 8 nucleotides matching TRBD1. Germline loops: CDR1 MNHEY, CDR2 SVGAGI. The CDR3 loop spans 14 amino acids. V was clipped by 6 bases and J by 6 bases; unmatched bases: 9.

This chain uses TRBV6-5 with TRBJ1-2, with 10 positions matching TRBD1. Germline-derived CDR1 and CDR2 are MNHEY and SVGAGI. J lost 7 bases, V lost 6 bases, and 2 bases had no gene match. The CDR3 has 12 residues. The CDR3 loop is CASRTGGGGYTF. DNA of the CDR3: TGTGCCAGCAGGACAGGGGGCGGTGGCTACACCTTC.

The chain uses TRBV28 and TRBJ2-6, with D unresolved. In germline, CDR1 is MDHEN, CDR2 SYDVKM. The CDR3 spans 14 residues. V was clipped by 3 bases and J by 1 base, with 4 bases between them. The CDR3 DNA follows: TGTGCCAGCAGTTTGCTATCTGGGGCCAACGTCCTGACTTTC. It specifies CASSLLSGANVLTF.

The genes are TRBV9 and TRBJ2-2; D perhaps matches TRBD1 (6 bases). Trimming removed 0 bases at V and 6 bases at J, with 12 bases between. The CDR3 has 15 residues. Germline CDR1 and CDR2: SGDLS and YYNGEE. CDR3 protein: CASSVGVAGAGELFF. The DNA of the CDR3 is TGTGCCAGCAGCGTAGGTGTGGCAGGGGCCGGGGAGCTGTTTTTT.

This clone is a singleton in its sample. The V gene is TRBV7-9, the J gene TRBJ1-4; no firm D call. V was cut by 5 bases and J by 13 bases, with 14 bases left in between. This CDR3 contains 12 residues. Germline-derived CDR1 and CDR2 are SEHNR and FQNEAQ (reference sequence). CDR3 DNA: TGTGCCAGCAGCGCGTACGTGTTACGACTGTTTTTT. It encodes CASSAYVLRLFF.

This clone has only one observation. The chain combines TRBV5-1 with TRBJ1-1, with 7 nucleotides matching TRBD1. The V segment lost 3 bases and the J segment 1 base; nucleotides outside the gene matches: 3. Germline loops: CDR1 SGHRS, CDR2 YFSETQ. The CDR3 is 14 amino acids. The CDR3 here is CASSYGQANTEAFF. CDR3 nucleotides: TGCGCCAGCAGCTATGGACAGGCGAACACTGAAGCTTTCTTT.

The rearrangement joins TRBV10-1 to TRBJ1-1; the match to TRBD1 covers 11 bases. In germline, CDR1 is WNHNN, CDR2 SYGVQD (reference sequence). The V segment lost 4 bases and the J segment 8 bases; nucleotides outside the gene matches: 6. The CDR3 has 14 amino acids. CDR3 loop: CASSGTGGTEEAFF. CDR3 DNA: TGCGCCAGCAGTGGGACAGGGGGCACAGAGGAAGCTTTCTTT.

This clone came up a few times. For the CDR3, the DNA is TGTGCCAGCAGCTTGGGGAAAGGGGTCACTGAAGCTTTCTTT. Residues: CASSLGKGVTEAFF. This chain connects TRBV5-5 to TRBJ1-1; the D gene is possibly TRBD1 (5 bases). The CDR3 is made up of 14 amino acids. V lost 0 bases to trimming and J lost 4 bases, with 10 bases between them. Germline CDR1 reads SGHKS; CDR2 reads YYEKEE (reference sequence).

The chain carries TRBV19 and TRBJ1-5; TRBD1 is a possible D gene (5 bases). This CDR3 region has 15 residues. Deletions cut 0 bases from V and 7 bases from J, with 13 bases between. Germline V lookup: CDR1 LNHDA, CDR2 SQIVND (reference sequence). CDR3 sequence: CASSIDSRTSQPQHF. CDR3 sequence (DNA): TGTGCCAGTAGTATAGACTCTAGGACAAGCCAGCCCCAGCATTTT. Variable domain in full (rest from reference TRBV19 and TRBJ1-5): DGGITQSPKYLFRKEGQNVTLSCEQNLNHDAMYWYRQDPGQGLRLIYYSQIVNDFQKGDIAEGYSVSREKKESFPLTVTSAQKNPTAFYLCASSIDSRTSQPQHFGDGTRLSIL.

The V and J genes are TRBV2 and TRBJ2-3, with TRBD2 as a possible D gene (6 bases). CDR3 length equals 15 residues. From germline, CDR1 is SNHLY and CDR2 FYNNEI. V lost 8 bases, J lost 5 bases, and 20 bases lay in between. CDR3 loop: CASEENSGRGDTQYF. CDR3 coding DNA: TGTGCCAGCGAGGAGAATAGCGGCCGTGGAGATACGCAGTATTTT.

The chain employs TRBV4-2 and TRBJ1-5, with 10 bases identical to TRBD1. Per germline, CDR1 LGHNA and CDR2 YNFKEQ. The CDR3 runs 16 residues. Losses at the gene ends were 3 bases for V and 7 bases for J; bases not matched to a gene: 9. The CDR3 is CASSQARQGAGQPQHF. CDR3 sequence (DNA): TGTGCCAGCAGCCAGGCCCGACAGGGGGCTGGACAGCCCCAGCATTTT.